This is a list of T cell receptor beta chains from one sample in a study of tumor-infiltrating lymphocytes in primary liver carcinoma. MiXCR, run by TCRdb on the multiplex PCR reads, gives a single entry per CDR3 protein. The sample includes about 21,000 distinct CDR3 sequences, roughly 78% of them seen just once. Material: liver tumor tissue from sampling region 1. The receptors derive from a middle-aged man with primary liver carcinoma and hepatitis B virus infection. Each CDR3 is given with its conserved first and last residue. A D gene is named only where the DNA matches it firmly. Size tells how often a clone was seen (once, few, many) or the class of an expanded clone, and some rows leave it out.

J,size,D,V,CDR3,DNA
TRBJ1-2,.,.,TRBV14,CDSSQIGNAGYTF,TGTGACAGCAGCCAAATAGGCAATGCTGGCTACACCTTC
TRBJ2-7,.,TRBD2,TRBV10-3,CAVTKRSGLAGGFSYEQYF,TGTGCCGTCACCAAACGCTCGGGACTAGCGGGAGGGTTTTCCTACGAGCAGTACTTC
TRBJ1-6,.,.,TRBV5-1,CASSLAPGLHSPPHF,TGCGCCAGTAGCTTGGCCCCAGGGCTGCATTCACCCCCCCACTTT
TRBJ2-1,.,.,TRBV10-3,CATSFLPSPDSMSGGTAYNEQFF,TGTGCCACCAGTTTTCTACCTTCTCCGGACAGTATGAGTGGCGGGACGGCCTACAATGAGCAGTTCTTC
TRBJ2-3,few,.,TRBV11-2,CTSSASTGTQCF,TGTACCAGCAGCGCCAGCACAGGTACGCAGTGTTTT
TRBJ2-3,.,TRBD1,TRBV6-6,CAGSYPLTGGTGSRTSTDTRYF,TGTGCCGGCAGTTACCCCCTCACAGGGGGCACCGGGAGTAGAACTAGCACAGATACGCGGTATTTT
TRBJ2-1,.,TRBD2,TRBV6-6,CANSKAGRVAGSFF,TGTGCCAACAGCAAAGCGGGAAGGGTGGCGGGATCGTTCTTC
TRBJ1-5,once,.,TRBV4-1,CAIAPGGLSDQPQHF,TGCGCTATCGCCCCGGGGGGGCTTAGCGATCAGCCCCAGCATTTT
TRBJ2-4,.,.,TRBV2,CASGPLLGQIQYF,TGTGCCAGCGGTCCCCTACTAGGACAAATTCAGTACTTC
TRBJ2-3,.,TRBD2,TRBV29-1,CSVEPGLAFGYDMQYF,TGCAGCGTAGAACCGGGACTAGCTTTTGGTTACGATATGCAGTATTTT
TRBJ1-1,.,.,TRBV11-2,CAGSLTTFGTGAFF,TGTGCCGGCAGCTTAACGACCTTCGGCACTGGAGCTTTCTTT
TRBJ2-1,.,TRBD1,TRBV11-3,CASNPTGQGVVDEQFF,TGTGCCAGCAACCCAACAGGACAGGGAGTGGTAGATGAGCAGTTCTTC
TRBJ1-2,.,.,TRBV28,CARGPRGTMYGYTF,TGTGCCAGAGGTCCGAGGGGAACCATGTATGGCTACACCTTC
TRBJ2-1,.,.,TRBV4-3,CASSQDRVDIYNEQLF,TGCGCCAGCAGTCAAGATAGAGTAGACATCTACAATGAGCAGTTGTTC
TRBJ1-5,.,TRBD1,TRBV12-3/TRBV12-4,CASSISTGGGNQSQHF,TGTGCCAGCAGTATCTCGACAGGGGGAGGCAATCAGTCCCAGCATTTT
TRBJ2-3,.,TRBD1,TRBV11-2,CASSLSGQGPDTHYF,TGTGCCAGTAGCTTATCCGGACAGGGGCCGGATACGCACTATTTT
TRBJ2-7,.,TRBD2,TRBV18,CASSPAGGTSPYERYF,TGTGCCAGCTCACCAGCCGGAGGGACTAGCCCCTACGAGCGGTACTTC